Listed here are 26 T cell receptor beta chains from one sample, sequenced in a study of cytomegalovirus exposure and HLA in healthy donors. Researchers ran the PCR with 60 Vbeta and 13 Jbeta primers. The repertoire was sequenced with immunoSEQ multiplex PCR; TCRdb's copy has only in-frame clones and lacks some. The sample lists around 200,000 clones, approximately 80% occurring once. Sequencing used PBMCs. The source of these receptors is a woman aged 40 to 50 in good health and CMV-seronegative.

The V gene is TRBV2, the J gene TRBJ2-7; maybe TRBD1 (5 bases). The CDR3 extends over 17 amino acids. From germline, CDR1 is SNHLY and CDR2 FYNNEI. Trimming removed 2 bases at V and 4 bases at J, with 21 bases between. CDR3 sequence (DNA): TGTGCCAGCAGTGAAACCTTATTCAGGGCAGACGTTTACGAGCAGTACTTC. Protein sequence: CASSETLFRADVYEQYF.

The V call is TRBV10-3, the J call TRBJ1-6; 8 bases line up with TRBD1. The germline gives CDR1 ENHRY, CDR2 SYGVKD. This CDR3 region has 13 residues. With V trimmed by 6 bases and J by 7 bases, 2 bases remained unmatched. The DNA for the CDR3 is TGTGCCATCAGGGGACAGGAGAATTCACCCCTCCACTTT. Its translation is CAIRGQENSPLHF.

This chain uses TRBV27 with TRBJ1-1, with D possibly matching TRBD1 (6 bases). The V end was cut by 2 bases, the J end by 6 bases, with 19 bases between. The CDR3 extends over 16 amino acids. CDR1 is MNHEY and CDR2 is SMNVEV in the germline V gene (reference sequence). The CDR3 sequence: CASSLGWKIGQSEAFF. CDR3 DNA sequence: TGTGCCAGCAGTTTAGGTTGGAAGATTGGACAGTCTGAAGCTTTCTTT.

The chain employs TRBV29-1 and TRBJ1-1, with 8 positions matching TRBD1. CDR1 and CDR2 from the germline V gene are SQVTM and ANQGSEA. The ends lost 7 bases at V and 1 base at J; junction bases unmatched: 8. CDR3 size: 14 residues. Here the CDR3 DNA reads TGCAGCGCCCGACAGGGGCGGACGAACACTGAAGCTTTCTTT. Its protein product is CSARQGRTNTEAFF.

There are a few counts of this clone. Other DNA sequences in this sample translate to the same CDR3. This chain connects TRBV4-2 to TRBJ2-3, with unresolved D. The germline gives CDR1 LGHNA, CDR2 YNFKEQ. The ends were cut back, 0 bases at V and 1 base at J, with 11 bases in the middle. This CDR3 has 16 residues. The CDR3, as DNA: TGTGCCAGCAGCCAAGAGGCTGGGCCACGCACAGATACGCAGTATTTT. It yields the protein CASSQEAGPRTDTQYF.

The chain joins TRBV5-1 to TRBJ1-2, with D possibly TRBD1 on 6 matching bases. Germline CDR1 SGHRS, CDR2 YFSETQ. The CDR3 contains 15 residues. Trimming took 0 bases from V and 3 from J, leaving 12 bases between them. The CDR3 reads CASSLGGGRDYGYTF. DNA for the CDR3: TGCGCCAGCAGCTTGGGCGGGGGGCGCGACTATGGCTACACCTTC. The entire variable domain, with the rest obtained from reference TRBV5-1 and TRBJ1-2, is as follows: KAGVTQTPRYLIKTRGQQVTLSCSPISGHRSVSWYQQTPGQGLQFLFEYFSETQRNKGNFPGRFSGRQFSNSRSEMNVSTLELGDSALYLCASSLGGGRDYGYTFGSGTRLTVV.

V is TRBV18 and J is TRBJ2-7; D possibly corresponds to TRBD1 (6 bases). CDR1 and CDR2 from the germline V gene are KGHSH and LQKENI. The CDR3 consists of 15 residues. The germline V and J ends were trimmed by 4 bases and 2 bases, with 15 bases remaining between them. DNA for the CDR3: TGTGCCAGCTCACAGGCCCGGGACACTCCCTACGAGCAGTACTTC. Translated, it gives CASSQARDTPYEQYF.

The chain is built from TRBV7-9 and TRBJ2-3, with 11 bases fitting TRBD2. The CDR3 runs 16 residues. From germline, CDR1 is SEHNR and CDR2 FQNEAQ (reference sequence). V was pared by 4 bases and J by 3 bases, with 6 bases of the junction left unmatched. The CDR3 DNA reads as TGTGCCAGCAGCTACGGATTAGCGGGGGGGACAGATACGCAGTATTTT. Its translation is CASSYGLAGGTDTQYF.

The V call is TRBV7-9, the J call TRBJ1-2; the D is unclear. The CDR3 spans 14 residues. The germline V gene encodes CDR1 SEHNR and CDR2 FQNEAQ (reference sequence). V was clipped by 2 bases and J by 1 base, with 8 bases between them. CDR3 sequence reads: CASSLFNRNYGYTF. The CDR3 coding sequence is TGTGCCAGCAGCTTATTTAATCGTAACTATGGCTACACCTTC.

CDR3 in amino acids: CAWSVHRKGLAGETGELFF. DNA of the CDR3: TGTGCCTGGAGTGTACATAGGAAGGGACTAGCGGGAGAGACCGGGGAGCTGTTTTTT. The rearrangement links TRBV30 to TRBJ2-2, with 14 bases aligning to TRBD2. This CDR3 has 19 amino acids. Unmatched junction bases numbered 11, after V lost 0 bases and J lost 5 bases. Germline-derived CDR1 and CDR2 are GTSNPN and SVGIG (reference sequence).

The chain links TRBV9 to TRBJ1-2; 10 bases agree with TRBD1. V dropped 3 bases and J dropped 6; count of bases not matched to a gene: 5. Germline V gene data show CDR1 as SGDLS and CDR2 as YYNGEE. The CDR3 runs to 14 residues. The CDR3 is CASSARTGGDGYTF. The CDR3 coding sequence is TGTGCCAGCAGCGCACGGACAGGGGGAGATGGCTACACCTTC. The full variable domain, rest sourced from reference TRBV9 and TRBJ1-2, is DSGVTQTPKHLITATGQRVTLRCSPRSGDLSVYWYQQSLDQGLQFLIQYYNGEERAKGNILERFSAQQFPDLHSELNLSSLELGDSALYFCASSARTGGDGYTFGSGTRLTVV.

V usage is TRBV19 and J usage is TRBJ2-7; 10 positions agree with TRBD1. Germline V gene lookup returns CDR1 LNHDA and CDR2 SQIVND (reference sequence). The CDR3 spans 16 residues. The V segment lost 7 bases and the J segment 5 bases; nucleotides outside the gene matches: 14. The DNA for the CDR3 is TGTGCCAGTACCCCCCGTCCGGGACAGGGGCAAGACGAGCAGTACTTC. This encodes CASTPRPGQGQDEQYF.

This clone was counted a few times. The DNA for the CDR3 is TGTGCCAGCAGCTTGGGACAGGGGAGACATGGGGCCAACGTCCTGACTTTC. Its translation: CASSLGQGRHGANVLTF. This rearrangement joins TRBV5-4 to TRBJ2-6; the match to TRBD1 covers 8 bases. This CDR3 region has 17 residues. The V and J ends lost 0 bases and 3 bases, in that order; junction bases with no gene match: 5. Per the germline V gene, CDR1 is SGHNT and CDR2 is YYREEE (reference sequence).

The chain employs TRBV25-1 and TRBJ2-1; 8 nucleotides match TRBD2. The V and J ends lost 3 bases and 0 bases, in that order; junction bases with no gene match: 4. CDR1 and CDR2 (germline): MGHDK, SYGVNS. The CDR3 has 16 amino acids. CDR3 sequence: CASSDTGGSSYNEQFF. The CDR3 coding sequence is TGTGCCAGCAGTGATACGGGGGGGAGCTCCTACAATGAGCAGTTCTTC.

The V gene is TRBV18, the J gene TRBJ1-1, with a tentative D call TRBD1 (5 bases). Looked up from germline, CDR1 is KGHSH and CDR2 is LQKENI. V gave up 1 base and J gave up 3 bases, with 15 bases separating them. There are 16 residues in the CDR3. The CDR3 DNA reads TGTGCCAGCTCACCACTTGGCGCGGGGCATCACACTGAAGCTTTCTTT. Protein: CASSPLGAGHHTEAFF. Full variable domain (missing parts from reference TRBV18 and TRBJ1-1): NAGVMQNPRHLVRRRGQEARLRCSPMKGHSHVYWYRQLPEEGLKFMVYLQKENIIDESGMPKERFSAEFPKEGPSILRIQQVVRGDSAAYFCASSPLGAGHHTEAFFGQGTRLTVV.

This clone was counted only a few times. The rearrangement joins TRBV30 to TRBJ2-3; D is possibly TRBD2 (6 bases). The V end lost 5 bases, the J end lost 2 bases, and 11 bases lay between the germline ends. The CDR3 extends over 13 amino acids. The V gene's germline CDR1 is GTSNPN and CDR2 SVGIG (reference sequence). CDR3 bases: TGTGCCTGGGAGGCGGGGACCACAGATACGCAGTATTTT. This gives the protein CAWEAGTTDTQYF.

Comments on this clone: The junction and the germline gene differ at one end; a read error may be behind it. The rearrangement links TRBV7-7 to TRBJ2-3, with 7 bases that match TRBD2. This CDR3 region has 13 residues. CDR1 SSHAT and CDR2 FNYEAQ come from the germline V gene (reference sequence). CDR3 sequence (DNA): TGTGCTAGCAGCTTAGCGGTGGGAGGGACGCAGTATTTT. It codes for CASSLAVGGTQYF.

The V gene is TRBV19, the J gene TRBJ1-3; D uncertain. The CDR3 runs 15 residues. The V gene's germline CDR1 is LNHDA and CDR2 SQIVND (reference sequence). The V and J ends lost 3 bases and 5 bases respectively, with 14 bases between them. Here the CDR3 reads CASSIQNSGRNTIYF. The CDR3 coding sequence is TGTGCCAGTAGTATTCAGAACTCGGGGAGAAACACCATATATTTT.

The genes are TRBV19 and TRBJ2-6; TRBD1 matches at 7 bases. This CDR3 spans 14 amino acids. Germline V gene data show CDR1 as LNHDA and CDR2 as SQIVND (reference sequence). V was pared by 9 bases and J by 2 bases, with 4 bases of the junction left unmatched. The DNA for the CDR3 is TGTGCCAGCGGCACAGGGGCTGGGGCCAACGTCCTGACTTTC. Residues: CASGTGAGANVLTF.

The rearrangement links TRBV15 to TRBJ1-1; maybe TRBD1 (5 bases). This CDR3 has 14 residues. Germline V CDR1 and CDR2: LNHNV, YYDKDF (reference sequence). V dropped 5 bases and J dropped 3 bases, with 13 bases sitting between them. CDR3 residues: CATSWGLRDTEAFF. The CDR3 nucleotides are TGTGCCACCAGCTGGGGACTGCGGGACACTGAAGCTTTCTTT.

The V gene is TRBV30, the J gene TRBJ1-6; 7 bases agree with TRBD1. J gave up 10 bases and V 4 bases, and 4 bases lay outside the gene matches. There are 12 residues in the CDR3. CDR1 is GTSNPN and CDR2 is SVGIG in the germline V gene (reference sequence). In nucleotides, the CDR3 is TGTGCCTGGAACAGGGGAGAGTCACCCCTCCACTTT. It yields the protein CAWNRGESPLHF.

The chain combines TRBV7-3 with TRBJ2-1, with D possibly TRBD2 on 7 matching bases. From germline, CDR1 is SGHTA and CDR2 FQGTGA. Trimming shortened V by 5 bases and J by 6 bases, and 11 bases separated the two germline ends. This CDR3 spans 13 amino acids. CDR3 sequence reads: CASSRGGTNEQFF. CDR3 DNA: TGTGCCAGCAGCCGCGGGGGCACCAATGAGCAGTTCTTC. Filled out from reference TRBV7-3 and TRBJ2-1, the complete variable domain reads GAGVSQTPSNKVTEKGKYVELRCDPISGHTALYWYRQSLGQGPEFLIYFQGTGAADDSGLPNDRFFAVRPEGSVSTLKIQRTERGDSAVYLCASSRGGTNEQFFGPGTRLTVL.

A few counts support this clone. The chain recombines TRBV6-1 with TRBJ2-1, with 12 bases lining up with TRBD1. The length of the CDR3 is 13 residues. Germline CDR1 MNHNS, CDR2 SASEGT. After removal of 8 bases from V and 9 bases from J, the junction contained 5 bases not matched to a gene. The CDR3 DNA follows: TGTGCCAGCGGGGGACAGGGGGCGAGTGAGCAGTTCTTC. Translated: CASGGQGASEQFF.

This clone was detected once. The rearrangement links TRBV9 to TRBJ1-4; perhaps TRBD1 as D (5 bases). CDR1 and CDR2 from the germline V gene are SGDLS and YYNGEE. The CDR3 totals 12 residues. V lost 5 bases, J lost 10 bases, and 12 bases lay in between. The CDR3 DNA is TGTGCCAGCAGTCAAGACCAGGGAAAACTGTTTTTT. It yields the protein CASSQDQGKLFF.

This chain links TRBV28 with TRBJ1-4; possible D gene TRBD1, 5 bases. CDR3 length: 15 residues. The germline V and J ends were trimmed by 4 bases and 8 bases, with 17 bases remaining between them. Germline V gene data show CDR1 as MDHEN and CDR2 as SYDVKM. CDR3 protein: CASSSLRAQGEKLFF. The CDR3 DNA reads TGTGCCAGCAGTTCTCTCCGGGCCCAGGGCGAAAAACTGTTTTTT.

This clone has just one count. The chain links TRBV7-3 to TRBJ2-1, with TRBD2 matching 15 bases. Germline assignment: CDR1 SGHTA and CDR2 FQGTGA. The CDR3 consists of 20 residues. V shed 0 bases and J 2 bases; nucleotides not matched to a gene: 8. CDR3 sequence: CASSLTGTSGGTTPYNEQFF. As DNA, the CDR3 is TGTGCCAGCAGCTTAACCGGGACTAGCGGGGGGACCACACCCTACAATGAGCAGTTCTTC.